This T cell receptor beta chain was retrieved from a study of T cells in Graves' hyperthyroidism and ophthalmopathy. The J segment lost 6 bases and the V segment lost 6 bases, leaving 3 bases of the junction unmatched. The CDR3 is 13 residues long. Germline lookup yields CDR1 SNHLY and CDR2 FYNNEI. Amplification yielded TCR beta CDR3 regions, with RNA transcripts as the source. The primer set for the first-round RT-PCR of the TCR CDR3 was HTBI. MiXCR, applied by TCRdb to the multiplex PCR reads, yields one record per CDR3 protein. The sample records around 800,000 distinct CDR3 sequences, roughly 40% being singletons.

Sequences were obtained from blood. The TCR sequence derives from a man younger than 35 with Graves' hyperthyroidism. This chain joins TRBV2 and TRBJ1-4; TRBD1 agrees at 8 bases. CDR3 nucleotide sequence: TGTGCCAGCAGGATGACAGGGGATGAAAAACTGTTTTTT. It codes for CASRMTGDEKLFF.